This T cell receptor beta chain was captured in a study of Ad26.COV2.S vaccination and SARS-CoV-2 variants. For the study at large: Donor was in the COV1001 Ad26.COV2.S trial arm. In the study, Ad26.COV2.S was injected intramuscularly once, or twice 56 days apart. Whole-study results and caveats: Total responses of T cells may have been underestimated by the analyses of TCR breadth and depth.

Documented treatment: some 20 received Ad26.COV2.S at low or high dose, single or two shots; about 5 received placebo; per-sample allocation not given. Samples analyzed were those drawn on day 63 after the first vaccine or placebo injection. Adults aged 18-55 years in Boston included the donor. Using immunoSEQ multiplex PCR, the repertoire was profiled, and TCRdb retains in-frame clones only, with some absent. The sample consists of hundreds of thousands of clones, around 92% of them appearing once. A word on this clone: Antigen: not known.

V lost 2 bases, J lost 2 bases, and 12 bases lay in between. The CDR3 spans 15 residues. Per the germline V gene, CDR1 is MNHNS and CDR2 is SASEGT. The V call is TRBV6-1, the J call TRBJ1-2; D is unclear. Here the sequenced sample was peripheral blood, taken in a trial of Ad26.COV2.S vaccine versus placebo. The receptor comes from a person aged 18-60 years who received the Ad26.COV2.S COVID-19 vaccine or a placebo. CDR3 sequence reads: CASSEILTVNYGYTF. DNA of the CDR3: TGTGCCAGCAGTGAAATCTTAACTGTGAACTATGGCTACACCTTC.